These 2 T cell receptor beta chains were all obtained from the same sample, sequenced in a study of T-cell reconstitution after alpha-beta-depleted transplantation in children. As it was prepared, the TCRbeta library received unique molecular identifiers. MiXCR, applied by TCRdb to the PCR reads, yields one record per CDR3 protein. The sample includes about 400,000 distinct CDR3 sequences, 20% of them seen just once. Sequenced here: PBMCs from the stem cell graft donor, sampled from the stem cell graft. Receptor source: a human donor who donated a stem cell graft to a child with acute myeloid leukemia.

The rearrangement links TRBV29-1 to TRBJ2-5; TRBD1 might be the D (6 bases). CDR3 length equals 14 residues. V was shortened by 4 bases and J by 5 bases, with 17 bases between the two germline ends. CDR1 and CDR2 from the germline V gene are SQVTM and ANQGSEA. CDR3 in DNA: TGCAGCGTTGCCCGGTCAGGGGATAGGGAGACCCAGTACTTC. Translating it yields CSVARSGDRETQYF. Full variable domain (missing parts from reference TRBV29-1 and TRBJ2-5): SAVISQKPSRDICQRGTSLTIQCQVDSQVTMMFWYRQQPGQSLTLIATANQGSEATYESGFVIDKFPISRPNLTFSTLTVSNMSPEDSSIYLCSVARSGDRETQYFGPGTRLLVL.

The chain employs TRBV28 and TRBJ2-7; tentative D call: TRBD2 (6 bases). The length of the CDR3 is 15 residues. Germline V gives CDR1 MDHEN, CDR2 SYDVKM. Deletions cut 9 bases from V and 7 bases from J, with 25 bases between. The CDR3 here is CASRKGGFDLREQYF. In DNA form, the CDR3 reads TGTGCCAGTAGAAAGGGAGGTTTTGATCTACGGGAGCAGTACTTC.